These 3 T cell receptor beta chains originate from one sample sequenced in a study of regulatory T cells in long-lasting Graves disease. The time point here: persistent/refractory GD, antithyroid drugs over 5 years with positive TRAb. PBMC-extracted RNA yielded the TCR library. Construction of the TCR beta libraries employed iRepertoire HTBI primers in conjunction with Arm-PCR of CDR3 regions. TCRdb fed the multiplex PCR reads into MiXCR, producing one record per CDR3 protein. The top ten clones hold over 7.5% of a sample with roughly 450,000 distinct CDR3 sequences, roughly 20% of them seen once. Sequences were derived from peripheral blood mononuclear cells (PBMCs), sampled when the disease was refractory, from a patient treated with antithyroid drugs. Receptors originate from a female donor with Graves disease.

On this clonotype itself: Just one base apart from a much larger clone, this may be a read error. This chain links TRBV6-1 with TRBJ1-1; 10 bases agree with TRBD1. Germline trimming cut 6 bases from V and 4 bases from J; bases unmatched to any gene: 2. Per germline, CDR1 MNHNS and CDR2 SASEGT. This CDR3 region has 13 residues. This CDR3 is CASRWTGGTEAFF. The CDR3 DNA reads TGTGCCAGCAGGTGGACAGGGGGCACTGAAGCTTTCTTT.

The table lists this clonotype with many counts. This chain uses TRBV12-3 or TRBV12-4 with TRBJ1-2; D gene unclear. Deletions cut 3 bases from V and 4 bases from J, with 9 bases between. The CDR3 covers 13 residues. The CDR3 DNA reads TGTGCCAGCAGTTTTGGCCCCCGCTATGGCTACACCTTC. Its translation is CASSFGPRYGYTF.

This clonotype was picked up a small number of times. J is TRBJ1-1 and V is TRBV6-1; a possible D gene is TRBD1 (5 bases). CDR3 length: 14 residues. The ends were cut back, 5 bases at V and 8 bases at J, with 18 bases in the middle. Germline CDR1 MNHNS, CDR2 SASEGT. As DNA, the CDR3 is TGTGCCAGCAGTCGGGCGACGGGACTCTGGGAAGCTTTCTTT. It encodes CASSRATGLWEAFF.